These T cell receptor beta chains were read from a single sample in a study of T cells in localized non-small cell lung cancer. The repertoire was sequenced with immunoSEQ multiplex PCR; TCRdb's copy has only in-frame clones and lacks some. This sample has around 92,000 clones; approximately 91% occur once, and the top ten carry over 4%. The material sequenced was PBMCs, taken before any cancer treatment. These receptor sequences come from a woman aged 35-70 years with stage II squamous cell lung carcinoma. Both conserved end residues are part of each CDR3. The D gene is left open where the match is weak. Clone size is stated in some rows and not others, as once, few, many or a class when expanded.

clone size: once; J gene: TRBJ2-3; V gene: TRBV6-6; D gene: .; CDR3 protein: CASSPDSTDTQYF; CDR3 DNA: TGTGCCAGCAGCCCGGACAGCACAGATACGCAGTATTTT
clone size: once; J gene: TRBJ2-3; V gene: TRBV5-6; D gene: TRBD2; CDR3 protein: CASSLGLAGGQSDTQYF; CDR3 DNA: TGTGCCAGCAGCCTCGGACTAGCGGGGGGGCAGTCAGATACGCAGTATTTT
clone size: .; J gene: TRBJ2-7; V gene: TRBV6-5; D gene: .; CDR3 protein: CASSLRPSNYEQYF; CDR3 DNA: TGTGCCAGCAGTCTCCGACCCAGCAACTACGAGCAGTACTTC
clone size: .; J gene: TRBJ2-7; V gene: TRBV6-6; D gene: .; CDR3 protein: CASSYSRPGSSYEQYF; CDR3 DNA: TGTGCCAGCAGTTACTCTCGGCCTGGGTCGTCCTACGAGCAGTACTTC
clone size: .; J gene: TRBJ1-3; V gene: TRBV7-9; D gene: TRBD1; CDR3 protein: CASSLGRQGVSGNTIYF; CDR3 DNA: TGTGCCAGCAGCTTAGGTCGACAGGGGGTATCTGGAAACACCATATATTTT
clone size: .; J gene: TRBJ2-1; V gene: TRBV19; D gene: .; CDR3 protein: CASSIGTSYNEQFF; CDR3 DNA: TGTGCCAGTAGTATCGGGACATCATACAATGAGCAGTTCTTC
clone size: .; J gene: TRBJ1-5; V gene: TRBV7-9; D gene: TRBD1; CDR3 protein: CASTQSDRDGPSNQPQHF; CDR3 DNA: TGTGCCAGCACCCAGTCGGACAGGGACGGGCCTAGCAATCAGCCCCAGCATTTT
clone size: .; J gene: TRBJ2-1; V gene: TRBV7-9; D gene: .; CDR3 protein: CASSPGTPEQFF; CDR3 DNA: TGTGCCAGCAGCCCCGGAACCCCTGAGCAGTTCTTC
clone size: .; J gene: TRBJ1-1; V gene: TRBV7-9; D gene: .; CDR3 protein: CASRTKGETEAFF; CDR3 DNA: TGTGCCAGCAGAACTAAGGGGGAAACTGAAGCTTTCTTT
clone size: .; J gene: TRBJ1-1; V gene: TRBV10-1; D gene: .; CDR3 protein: CASSLKRDTEAFF; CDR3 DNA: TGCGCCAGCAGCTTGAAAAGGGACACTGAAGCTTTCTTT
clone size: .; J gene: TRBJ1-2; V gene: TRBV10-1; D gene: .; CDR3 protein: CASSNTKFGTTYGYTF; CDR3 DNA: TGCGCCAGCAGCAACACAAAATTCGGGACAACTTATGGCTACACCTTC
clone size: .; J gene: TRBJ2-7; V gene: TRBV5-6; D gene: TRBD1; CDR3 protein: CASSFGQGASYEQYF; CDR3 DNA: TGTGCCAGCAGCTTTGGACAGGGGGCTTCCTACGAGCAGTACTTC
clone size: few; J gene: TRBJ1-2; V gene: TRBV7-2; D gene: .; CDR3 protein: CASSSYGYTF; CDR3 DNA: TGTGCCAGCAGCTCTTATGGCTACACCTTC
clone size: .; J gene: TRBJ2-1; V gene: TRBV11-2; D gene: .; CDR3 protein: CASSSRQALLLEQFF; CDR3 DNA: TGTGCCAGCAGCTCGAGACAGGCTCTACTGCTAGAGCAGTTCTTC
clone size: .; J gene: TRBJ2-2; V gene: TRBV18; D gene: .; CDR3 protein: CASSPDQTNTGELFF; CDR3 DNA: TGTGCCAGCTCACCCGACCAGACCAACACCGGGGAGCTGTTTTTT
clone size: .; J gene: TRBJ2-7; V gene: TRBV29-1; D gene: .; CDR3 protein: CSVGVSSYEQYF; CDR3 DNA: TGCAGCGTCGGGGTCAGTTCCTACGAGCAGTACTTC
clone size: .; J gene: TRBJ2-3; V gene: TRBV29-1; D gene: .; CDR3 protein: CSVGRGRTYTDTQYF; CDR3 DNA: TGCAGCGTTGGCCGGGGCCGAACCTACACAGATACGCAGTATTTT
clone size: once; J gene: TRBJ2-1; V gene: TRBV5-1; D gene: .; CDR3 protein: CASSDQLSSYNEQFF; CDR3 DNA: TGCGCCAGCAGCGACCAACTGAGCTCCTACAATGAGCAGTTCTTC
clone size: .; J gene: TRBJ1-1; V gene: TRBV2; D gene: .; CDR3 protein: CASSEDRGNTEAFF; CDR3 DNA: TGTGCCAGCAGTGAAGACAGAGGGAACACTGAAGCTTTCTTT
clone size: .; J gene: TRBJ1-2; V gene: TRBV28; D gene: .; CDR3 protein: CASSLVSGHSYGYTF; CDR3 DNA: TGTGCCAGCAGTTTGGTGTCAGGGCATTCGTATGGCTACACCTTC
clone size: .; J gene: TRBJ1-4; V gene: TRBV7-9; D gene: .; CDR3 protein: CASTVGGGKLFF; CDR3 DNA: TGTGCCAGCACCGTAGGCGGGGGGAAACTGTTTTTT
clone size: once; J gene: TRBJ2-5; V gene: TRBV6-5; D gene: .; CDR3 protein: CASSAVWTAQETQYF; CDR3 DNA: TGTGCCAGCAGTGCAGTGTGGACGGCCCAAGAGACCCAGTACTTC
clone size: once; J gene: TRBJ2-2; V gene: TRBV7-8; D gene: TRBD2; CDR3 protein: CASSSPGLAGVSSTGELFF; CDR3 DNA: TGTGCCAGCAGCTCCCCCGGACTAGCGGGAGTATCGAGCACCGGGGAGCTGTTTTTT
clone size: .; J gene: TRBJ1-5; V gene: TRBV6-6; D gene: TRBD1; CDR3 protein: CASRDRRSNANQPQHF; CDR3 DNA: TGTGCCAGCCGGGACAGACGTTCCAACGCCAATCAGCCCCAGCATTTT
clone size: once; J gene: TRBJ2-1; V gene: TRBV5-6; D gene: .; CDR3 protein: CASSLPGGGYYNEQFF; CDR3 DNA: TGTGCCAGCTCACTACCGGGAGGGGGCTACTACAATGAGCAGTTCTTC
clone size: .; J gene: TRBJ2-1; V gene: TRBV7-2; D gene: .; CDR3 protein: CASSPAPASYNEQFF; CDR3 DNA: TGTGCCAGCAGCCCCGCCCCAGCCTCCTACAATGAGCAGTTCTTC
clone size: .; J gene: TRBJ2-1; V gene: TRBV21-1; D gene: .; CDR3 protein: CASSVSGTESFNEQFF; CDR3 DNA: TGTGCCAGCAGCGTTTCCGGGACAGAAAGTTTCAATGAGCAGTTCTTC
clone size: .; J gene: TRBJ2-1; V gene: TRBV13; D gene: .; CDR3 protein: CASRLGVDEQFF; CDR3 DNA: TGTGCCAGCAGGTTAGGGGTCGATGAGCAGTTCTTC
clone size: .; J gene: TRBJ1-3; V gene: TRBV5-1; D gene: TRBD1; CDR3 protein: CASRPGTGPFGNTIYF; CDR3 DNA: TGCGCCAGCAGACCCGGGACAGGGCCCTTTGGAAACACCATATATTTT
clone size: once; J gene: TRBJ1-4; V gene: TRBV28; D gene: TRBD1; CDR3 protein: CASSRDRDYATNEKLFF; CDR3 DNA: TGTGCCAGCAGTCGGGACAGGGATTATGCAACTAATGAAAAACTGTTTTTT
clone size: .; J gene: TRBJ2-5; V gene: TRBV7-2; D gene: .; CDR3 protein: CASSPGTETQYF; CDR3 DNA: TGTGCCAGCAGCCCCGGGACCGAGACCCAGTACTTC
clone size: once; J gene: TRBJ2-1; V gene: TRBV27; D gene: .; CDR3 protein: CASSLMGGRTYNEQFF; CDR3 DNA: TGTGCCAGCAGTTTAATGGGCGGCAGGACCTACAATGAGCAGTTCTTC
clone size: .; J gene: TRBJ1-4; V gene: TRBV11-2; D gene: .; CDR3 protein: CASSLGSGAREKLFF; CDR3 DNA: TGTGCCAGCAGCTTAGGGTCCGGGGCACGTGAAAAACTGTTTTTT
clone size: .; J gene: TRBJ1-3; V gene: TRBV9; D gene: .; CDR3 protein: CASSVAIGSNSGNTIYF; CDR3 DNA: TGTGCCAGCAGCGTGGCTATAGGGTCTAACTCTGGAAACACCATATATTTT
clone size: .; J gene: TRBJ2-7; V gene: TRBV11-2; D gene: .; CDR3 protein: CASSPVGQQEYF; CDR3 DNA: TGTGCCAGCAGCCCAGTGGGGCAGCAGGAGTACTTC
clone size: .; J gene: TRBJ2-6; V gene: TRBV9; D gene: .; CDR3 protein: CASSVIRSGANVLTF; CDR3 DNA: TGTGCCAGCAGCGTAATCCGGTCTGGGGCCAACGTCCTGACTTTC
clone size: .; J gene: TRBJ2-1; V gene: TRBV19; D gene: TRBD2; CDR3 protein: CASSILAGGRRYNEQFF; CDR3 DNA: TGTGCCAGTAGTATACTAGCGGGAGGGAGGCGATACAATGAGCAGTTCTTC
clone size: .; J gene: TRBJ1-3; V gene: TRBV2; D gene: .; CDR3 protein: CASSESRGGGNTIYF; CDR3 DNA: TGTGCCAGCAGTGAATCACGGGGAGGAGGAAACACCATATATTTT
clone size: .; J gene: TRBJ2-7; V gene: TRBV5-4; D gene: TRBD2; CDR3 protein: CASSLIAGGGSEQYF; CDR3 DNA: TGTGCCAGCAGCTTAATAGCGGGAGGTGGTAGCGAGCAGTACTTC
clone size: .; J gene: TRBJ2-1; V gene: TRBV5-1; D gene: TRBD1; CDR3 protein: CASYRTGTYNEQFF; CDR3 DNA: TGCGCCAGCTACCGGACAGGTACCTACAATGAGCAGTTCTTC
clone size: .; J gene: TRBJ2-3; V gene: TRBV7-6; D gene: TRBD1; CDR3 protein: CASSTDRGGDTQYF; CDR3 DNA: TGTGCCAGCAGCACAGACAGGGGAGGAGATACGCAGTATTTT